These 30 T cell receptor beta chains came from one sample sequenced in a study of T cell changes during pregnancy in multiple sclerosis. The repertoire was sequenced with immunoSEQ multiplex PCR; TCRdb's copy has only in-frame clones and lacks some. In the table there are tens of thousands of clones, roughly 90% of which are singletons. The material sequenced was peripheral blood, taken in the first trimester of pregnancy. These receptors were obtained from a female donor with multiple sclerosis, enrolled in a pregnancy study.

The rearrangement uses TRBV7-2 and TRBJ2-1; TRBD2 matches at 8 bases. The CDR3 loop spans 16 amino acids. V was pared by 5 bases and J by 5 bases, with 11 bases of the junction left unmatched. In germline, CDR1 is SGHTA, CDR2 FQGNSA. The CDR3 reads CASSLRAGAGDNEQFF. DNA for the CDR3: TGTGCCAGCAGCCTTAGGGCGGGAGCGGGGGACAATGAGCAGTTCTTC.

The chain joins TRBV5-5 to TRBJ1-6, with D possibly being TRBD1 (6 bases). Germline assignment: CDR1 SGHKS and CDR2 YYEKEE (reference sequence). The CDR3 consists of 18 residues. V was trimmed by 3 bases and J by 0 bases, leaving 16 bases between them. The CDR3 DNA follows: TGTGCCAGCAGCTCACAGCCCGGGACACTCTCCTATAATTCACCCCTCCACTTT. Its translation is CASSSQPGTLSYNSPLHF.

The chain recombines TRBV2 with TRBJ2-7, with a possible D match to TRBD1 (6 bases). CDR3 size: 17 residues. The germline V gene has CDR1 SNHLY and CDR2 FYNNEI. V was clipped by 2 bases and J by 1 base, with 18 bases between them. The CDR3 DNA is TGTGCCAGCAGTGAACGTACAGGGTGGGGGCCTTCCTACGAGCAGTACTTC. Its translation: CASSERTGWGPSYEQYF.

This chain connects TRBV19 to TRBJ1-5; the D gene is possibly TRBD1 (5 bases). There are 16 residues in the CDR3. The germline V gene encodes CDR1 LNHDA and CDR2 SQIVND (reference sequence). Between the trimmed V and J ends, which lost 1 base and 2 bases, there was a span of 12 bases. CDR3 residues: CASSIVAGDGNQPQHF. CDR3 DNA: TGTGCCAGTAGTATAGTAGCGGGGGACGGCAATCAGCCCCAGCATTTT.

The chain has TRBV7-3 and TRBJ2-2; the D gene is possibly TRBD1 (5 bases). The CDR3 spans 16 residues. From germline, CDR1 is SGHTA and CDR2 FQGTGA. V lost 5 bases to trimming and J lost 0 bases, with 13 bases between them. The CDR3 DNA reads as TGTGCCAGCAGCCCCCAACAGGCCTCGAACACCGGGGAGCTGTTTTTT. Its protein is CASSPQQASNTGELFF.

CDR3 bases: TGTGCCAGCTCACCTTGGGCTGATGAAAAACTGTTTTTT. It codes for CASSPWADEKLFF. V usage is TRBV18 and J usage is TRBJ1-4, with D uncertain. The CDR3 totals 13 residues. Germline CDR1 KGHSH, CDR2 LQKENI. Trimming pared 3 bases from V and 6 bases from J, leaving 8 bases between. The full variable domain, completed using reference TRBV18 and TRBJ1-4, is NAGVMQNPRHLVRRRGQEARLRCSPMKGHSHVYWYRQLPEEGLKFMVYLQKENIIDESGMPKERFSAEFPKEGPSILRIQQVVRGDSAAYFCASSPWADEKLFFGSGTQLSVL.

This CDR3 is CASSPRGDANTDTQYF. The CDR3 nucleotides read TGTGCCAGCAGCCCGCGGGGAGACGCAAACACAGATACGCAGTATTTT. The chain recombines TRBV9 with TRBJ2-3; TRBD2 is a possible D gene (6 bases). Trimming took 4 bases from V and 2 from J, leaving 17 bases between them. CDR1 is SGDLS and CDR2 is YYNGEE in the germline V gene. The CDR3 is 16 amino acids.

The chain is built from TRBV7-9 and TRBJ1-1, with 9 bases matching TRBD1. Trimming at V came to 4 bases and at J to 1 base, leaving 1 base not matched to a gene. CDR1 and CDR2 (germline): SEHNR, FQNEAQ (reference sequence). This CDR3 is 14 amino acids long. The CDR3 sequence is CASSSTGGNTEAFF. The CDR3 DNA is TGTGCCAGCAGCTCGACAGGGGGGAACACTGAAGCTTTCTTT. The full variable domain, its missing parts supplied by reference TRBV7-9 and TRBJ1-1, is DTGVSQNPRHKITKRGQNVTFRCDPISEHNRLYWYRQTLGQGPEFLTYFQNEAQLEKSRLLSDRFSAERPKGSFSTLEIQRTEQGDSAMYLCASSSTGGNTEAFFGQGTRLTVV.

The gene calls are TRBV28 and TRBJ1-4, with 9 bases that match TRBD1. This CDR3 comprises 15 residues. V shed 4 bases, J shed 5 bases, and the junction held 5 bases outside the gene matches. Germline V gives CDR1 MDHEN, CDR2 SYDVKM. The CDR3 nucleotides are TGTGCCAGCAGTTCCCTTGGGACAGGGAATGAAAAACTGTTTTTT. It translates to CASSSLGTGNEKLFF.

The V call is TRBV28, the J call TRBJ1-1; unclear D gene. The CDR3 length is 14 residues. Germline lookup yields CDR1 MDHEN and CDR2 SYDVKM. The V and J ends lost 2 bases and 0 bases respectively, with 7 bases between them. CDR3 DNA: TGTGCCAGCAGTTTACACAGCCTGAACACTGAAGCTTTCTTT. Encoded protein: CASSLHSLNTEAFF.

The chain links TRBV18 to TRBJ1-2; 10 bases map to TRBD1. The V and J ends lost 1 base and 4 bases, in that order; junction bases with no gene match: 6. The length of the CDR3 is 16 residues. CDR1 and CDR2 from the germline V gene are KGHSH and LQKENI. DNA of the CDR3: TGTGCCAGCTCACCACTAGCGGGACAGGGGACCTATGGCTACACCTTC. It yields the protein CASSPLAGQGTYGYTF.

This clone appeared a single time. The rearrangement uses TRBV5-1 and TRBJ2-3; D not certain. Germline V CDR1 and CDR2: SGHRS, YFSETQ. The germline V and J ends were trimmed by 5 bases and 6 bases, with 7 bases remaining between them. The CDR3 totals 11 residues. CDR3 amino acids: CASSNSDTQYF. The CDR3 DNA reads as TGCGCCAGCAGTAATTCTGATACGCAGTATTTT.

The chain uses TRBV5-5 and TRBJ1-5; D is perhaps TRBD1 (5 bases). The CDR3 runs 16 residues. Trimming cost V 1 base and J 4 bases, with 15 bases left between them. Germline V gene lookup returns CDR1 SGHKS and CDR2 YYEKEE (reference sequence). The CDR3 here is CASSLSLDRRNQPQHF. The CDR3 DNA reads as TGTGCCAGCAGCTTGAGTCTCGACAGAAGAAATCAGCCCCAGCATTTT. Together with reference TRBV5-5 and TRBJ1-5, the CDR3 gives the full variable domain: DAGVTQSPTHLIKTRGQQVTLRCSPISGHKSVSWYQQVLGQGPQFIFQYYEKEERGRGNFPDRFSARQFPNYSSELNVNALLLGDSALYLCASSLSLDRRNQPQHFGDGTRLSIL.

The chain joins TRBV6-1 to TRBJ2-1; D might be TRBD1 (6 bases). The V gene lost 6 bases and the J gene lost 12 bases, with 15 bases spanning the gap. Germline V gives CDR1 MNHNS, CDR2 SASEGT. The CDR3 consists of 12 residues. The CDR3 loop is CASSVYRVGQFF. The DNA of the CDR3 is TGTGCCAGCAGCGTTTACAGGGTAGGGCAGTTCTTC.

This clone has just one count. The chain employs TRBV11-3 and TRBJ2-7; TRBD1 aligns across 7 bases. The J segment lost 2 bases and the V segment lost 5 bases, leaving 9 bases of the junction unmatched. Looked up from germline, CDR1 is SGHNT and CDR2 is YENEEA. The CDR3 is made up of 15 amino acids. The CDR3 nucleotides read TGTGCCAGCAGCCCAAGCCGGGACAGCACCTACGAGCAGTACTTC. Translation gives CASSPSRDSTYEQYF.

The gene calls are TRBV2 and TRBJ1-2; D remains unclear. The V end lost 6 bases, the J end lost 0 bases, and 8 bases lay between the germline ends. Germline loops: CDR1 SNHLY, CDR2 FYNNEI. CDR3 length equals 13 residues. CDR3 residues: CASSREANYGYTF. DNA for the CDR3: TGTGCCAGCAGCCGAGAGGCTAACTATGGCTACACCTTC. Supplemented by reference TRBV2 and TRBJ1-2, the full variable domain reads EPEVTQTPSHQVTQMGQEVILRCVPISNHLYFYWYRQILGQKVEFLVSFYNNEISEKSEIFDDQFSVERPDGSNFTLKIRSTKLEDSAMYFCASSREANYGYTFGSGTRLTVV.

V gene TRBV5-5 combines with J gene TRBJ1-5; the match to TRBD1 covers 7 bases. This CDR3 is 14 amino acids long. Germline V lookup: CDR1 SGHKS, CDR2 YYEKEE (reference sequence). Trimming took 4 bases from V and 7 from J; bases not matched to a gene: 8. Written as DNA, the CDR3 is TGTGCCAGCAGCCAGACAGGGTTTCCCCAGCCCCAGCATTTT. Its translation: CASSQTGFPQPQHF.

The CDR3 bases are TGTGCCTGGAGAGACAGGCCTAATTCACCCCTCCACTTT. Translating gives CAWRDRPNSPLHF. This rearrangement joins TRBV30 to TRBJ1-6, with TRBD1 as a possible D gene (6 bases). The ends were cut back, 3 bases at V and 6 bases at J, with 9 bases in the middle. The CDR3 totals 13 residues. Germline values: CDR1 GTSNPN, CDR2 SVGIG (reference sequence).

The J gene is TRBJ2-7, the V gene TRBV6-5, with a weak D call TRBD1 (6 bases). This CDR3 has 15 amino acids. Germline V gene sequence: CDR1 MNHEY, CDR2 SVGAGI. The V and J ends lost 10 bases and 1 base respectively, with 20 bases between them. This chain's CDR3 is CATGQNFISSYEQYF. Written as DNA, the CDR3 is TGTGCCACAGGACAGAACTTCATCTCTTCCTACGAGCAGTACTTC.

The rearrangement links TRBV20-1 to TRBJ1-1; 7 positions agree with TRBD1. This CDR3 has 11 amino acids. Germline trimming cut 6 bases from V and 5 bases from J; bases unmatched to any gene: 3. Germline-derived CDR1 and CDR2 are DFQATT and SNEGSKA (reference sequence). CDR3 DNA: TGCAGTGCAAGGACAGGAACTGAAGCTTTCTTT. Amino acids: CSARTGTEAFF.

V and J are TRBV5-4 and TRBJ1-3; 7 bases fit TRBD1. The trim removed 4 bases at V and 4 bases at J, leaving 5 bases unmatched. The V gene's germline CDR1 is SGHNT and CDR2 YYREEE (reference sequence). The CDR3 runs to 14 residues. CDR3 in amino acids: CASSPGTDGNTIYF. CDR3 sequence (DNA): TGTGCCAGCAGCCCCGGGACAGACGGAAACACCATATATTTT.

This chain joins TRBV2 and TRBJ2-1; 10 bases match TRBD2. V dropped 5 bases and J dropped 3; count of bases not matched to a gene: 4. Germline V gene data show CDR1 as SNHLY and CDR2 as FYNNEI. CDR3 length: 15 residues. Written as DNA, the CDR3 is TGTGCCAGCAGTTGGGGACTAGCGCTCTACAATGAGCAGTTCTTC. Translation: CASSWGLALYNEQFF.

This chain uses TRBV5-1 with TRBJ2-1; maybe TRBD2 (6 bases). The length of the CDR3 is 15 residues. Trimming took off 0 bases at V and 0 bases at J, with 7 bases between the two ends. From germline, CDR1 is SGHRS and CDR2 YFSETQ. CDR3 coding DNA: TGCGCCAGCAGCTTGGTCGGGAGCTCCTACAATGAGCAGTTCTTC. Protein sequence: CASSLVGSSYNEQFF.

This rearrangement joins TRBV7-3 to TRBJ2-1, with D possibly matching TRBD2 (5 bases). Trimming removed 0 bases from V and 9 bases from J, with 18 bases in between. Germline CDR1 is SGHTA and CDR2 is FQGTGA. CDR3 length equals 16 residues. The CDR3 DNA is TGTGCCAGCAGCTTAACTCCGGGGTTGTATACGGGTGAGCAGTTCTTC. As protein: CASSLTPGLYTGEQFF.

The chain joins TRBV11-3 to TRBJ2-1; weak D call: TRBD2 (6 bases). This CDR3 spans 15 amino acids. The V gene lost 6 bases and the J gene lost 2 bases, with 14 bases spanning the gap. The germline CDR1 and CDR2 sequences are SGHNT and YENEEA. CDR3 protein: CASSPGGPPYNEQFF. CDR3 DNA: TGTGCCAGCAGTCCCGGAGGGCCGCCCTACAATGAGCAGTTCTTC.

The CDR3 protein is CASSWDRSSYEQYF. The DNA of the CDR3 is TGTGCCAGCAGCTGGGACAGAAGCTCCTACGAGCAGTACTTC. The V gene is TRBV5-4, the J gene TRBJ2-7; 7 bases map to TRBD1. V lost 3 bases and J lost 0; bases outside the gene matches: 3. Germline V gene data show CDR1 as SGHNT and CDR2 as YYREEE (reference sequence). The CDR3 has 14 residues.

V gene TRBV5-6 combines with J gene TRBJ2-5, with D possibly matching TRBD1 (5 bases). Germline V gene sequence: CDR1 SGHDT, CDR2 YYEEEE. V was clipped by 9 bases and J by 5 bases, with 32 bases between them. CDR3 size: 18 residues. The CDR3 here is CAKPGRLWRLDSDETQYF. Here the CDR3 DNA reads TGTGCCAAACCTGGCAGGCTGTGGCGGCTTGACAGCGACGAGACCCAGTACTTC.

The V and J genes are TRBV2 and TRBJ2-3; the match to TRBD1 covers 11 bases. This CDR3 spans 14 amino acids. Per the germline V gene, CDR1 is SNHLY and CDR2 is FYNNEI. Unmatched junction bases numbered 6, after V lost 8 bases and J lost 5 bases. The CDR3 loop is CASAGQGVGDTQYF. The CDR3 region has the DNA TGTGCCAGCGCGGGACAGGGGGTTGGAGATACGCAGTATTTT.

This chain uses TRBV5-4 with TRBJ1-1; 8 bases are shared with TRBD1. After removal of 7 bases from V and 4 bases from J, the junction contained 3 bases not matched to a gene. This CDR3 has 12 residues. Germline CDR1 SGHNT, CDR2 YYREEE (reference sequence). CDR3 sequence (DNA): TGTGCCAGCGGACAGGGATTCACTGAAGCTTTCTTT. Amino acids: CASGQGFTEAFF.

J is TRBJ1-2 and V is TRBV6-5; D is possibly TRBD1 (5 bases). CDR3 length: 14 amino acids. V was clipped by 2 bases and J by 8 bases, with 15 bases between them. Germline V gene lookup returns CDR1 MNHEY and CDR2 SVGAGI. The CDR3 sequence is CASSYRAQTGGYTF. CDR3 nucleotides: TGTGCCAGCAGTTACCGGGCCCAAACAGGCGGCTACACCTTC.